The next 24 T cell receptor beta chains were all read from a single sample in a study of blood T cell repertoires in COVID-19. The assay was immunoSEQ multiplex PCR, and TCRdb's table has in-frame clones only and misses some. This sample has over 60,000 clones, with approximately 89% found just once. The sequencing sample was made of peripheral blood. Receptors originate from a man older than 75 with acute or convalescent COVID-19.

In its sample, this clone was seen a few times. The J gene is TRBJ1-1, the V gene TRBV3-1 (or the pseudogene TRBV3-2), with D unresolved. V gave up 1 base and J gave up 8 bases, with 14 bases separating them. The germline V gene has CDR1 LGHDT and CDR2 YNNKEL (reference sequence). The CDR3 has 14 residues. The CDR3 DNA reads TGTGCCAGCAGCCAAGCCGGGATCGGGTCCGAAGCTTTCTTT. Protein sequence: CASSQAGIGSEAFF.

The chain has TRBV30 and TRBJ2-3, with 10 bases aligning to TRBD1. The V and J ends lost 0 bases and 6 bases, in that order; junction bases with no gene match: 6. CDR1 GTSNPN and CDR2 SVGIG come from the germline V gene (reference sequence). The CDR3 consists of 15 residues. The CDR3 sequence: CAWSVWTGGRDTQYF. CDR3 nucleotide sequence: TGTGCCTGGAGTGTATGGACAGGGGGGCGGGATACGCAGTATTTT.

The rearrangement joins TRBV7-2 to TRBJ1-5; possibly TRBD1 for D (5 bases). Germline-derived CDR1 and CDR2 are SGHTA and FQGNSA. Trimming left V 2 bases short and J 1 base short, with 9 bases between. The CDR3 totals 15 residues. The CDR3: CASSLSSGSNQPQHF. In DNA, the CDR3 is TGTGCCAGCAGCTTAAGTTCAGGGAGCAATCAGCCCCAGCATTTT. The full variable domain, with the rest looked up from reference TRBV7-2 and TRBJ1-5, is GAGVSQSPSNKVTEKGKDVELRCDPISGHTALYWYRQSLGQGLEFLIYFQGNSAPDKSGLPSDRFSAERTGGSVSTLTIQRTQQEDSAVYLCASSLSSGSNQPQHFGDGTRLSIL.

This chain links TRBV5-1 with TRBJ1-2; D is possibly TRBD1 (6 bases). The CDR3 is made up of 13 amino acids. Trimming left V 0 bases short and J 7 bases short, with 10 bases between. Germline loops: CDR1 SGHRS, CDR2 YFSETQ. CDR3 protein: CASSLAAGAGYTF. The CDR3 DNA reads as TGCGCCAGCAGCTTGGCGGCAGGGGCTGGCTACACCTTC.

The chain is built from TRBV18 and TRBJ2-1, with TRBD1 as a possible D gene (6 bases). Looked up from germline, CDR1 is KGHSH and CDR2 is LQKENI. The CDR3 runs 15 residues. Trimming removed 4 bases at V and 2 bases at J, with 12 bases between. CDR3 nucleotide sequence: TGTGCCAGCTCACGCGGCCAGGGGCCCTACAATGAGCAGTTCTTC. The encoded protein is CASSRGQGPYNEQFF.

V is TRBV3-1 (or the pseudogene TRBV3-2) and J is TRBJ1-1; D is unclear. CDR3 length: 12 amino acids. V was pared by 1 base and J by 5 bases, with 5 bases between. Germline CDR1 is LGHDT and CDR2 is YNNKEL (reference sequence). The CDR3 DNA reads TGTGCCAGCAGCCAAGCCGGGACTGAAGCTTTCTTT. It codes for CASSQAGTEAFF.

The chain carries TRBV11-2 and TRBJ2-1; the match to TRBD1 covers 7 bases. The V and J ends lost 3 bases and 9 bases, in that order; junction bases with no gene match: 8. Looked up from germline, CDR1 is SGHAT and CDR2 is FQNNGV. The CDR3 runs 14 residues. CDR3 sequence reads: CASSFTQGQGEQFF. CDR3 nucleotide sequence: TGTGCCAGCAGCTTCACACAGGGGCAGGGTGAGCAGTTCTTC.

The rearrangement uses TRBV9 and TRBJ1-2, with TRBD1 identical over 7 bases. V lost 4 bases to trimming and J lost 5 bases; unmatched junction nucleotides: 14. This CDR3 contains 16 residues. Germline V CDR1 and CDR2: SGDLS, YYNGEE. CDR3 bases: TGTGCCAGCAGCCCGAGCCCCTTGACAGGGATTTATGGCTACACCTTC. Its protein product is CASSPSPLTGIYGYTF.

This chain joins TRBV5-5 and TRBJ2-1; D call uncertain. The V gene's germline CDR1 is SGHKS and CDR2 YYEKEE (reference sequence). The CDR3 has 15 residues. The ends were cut back, 4 bases at V and 1 base at J, with 12 bases in the middle. This CDR3 reads CASSLAHASYNEQFF. CDR3 nucleotide sequence: TGTGCCAGCAGCCTGGCCCACGCGTCCTACAATGAGCAGTTCTTC.

Here the CDR3 DNA reads TGTGCTAGTGGCCTCCCTTCCGGGACGGGGGGAATGGCCCAGCATTTT. This gives the protein CASGLPSGTGGMAQHF. The chain uses TRBV12-5 and TRBJ1-5; possibly TRBD1 for D (5 bases). The V end was cut by 6 bases, the J end by 11 bases, with 26 bases between. Germline CDR1 reads LGHNT; CDR2 reads FRNRAP. CDR3 length: 16 amino acids.

The rearrangement joins TRBV2 to TRBJ1-2; no firm D call. Trimming removed 4 bases from V and 2 bases from J, with 8 bases in between. The CDR3 loop spans 13 amino acids. Germline V lookup: CDR1 SNHLY, CDR2 FYNNEI. DNA of the CDR3: TGTGCCAGCAGTGTTGAGGGAAACTATGGCTACACCTTC. Its protein is CASSVEGNYGYTF. Together with reference TRBV2 and TRBJ1-2, the CDR3 gives the full variable domain: EPEVTQTPSHQVTQMGQEVILRCVPISNHLYFYWYRQILGQKVEFLVSFYNNEISEKSEIFDDQFSVERPDGSNFTLKIRSTKLEDSAMYFCASSVEGNYGYTFGSGTRLTVV.

The CDR3 coding sequence is TGTGCCAGCAGTTTTCCCCTCGGACAGGGGGACAACTATGGCTACACCTTC. Its translation is CASSFPLGQGDNYGYTF. This chain connects TRBV28 to TRBJ1-2; 10 positions agree with TRBD1. There are 17 residues in the CDR3. Losses at the gene ends were 3 bases for V and 2 bases for J; bases not matched to a gene: 9. Germline assignment: CDR1 MDHEN and CDR2 SYDVKM.

The chain employs TRBV11-2 and TRBJ2-1; the D gene is possibly TRBD2 (6 bases). V lost 3 bases to trimming and J lost 7 bases, with 16 bases between them. This CDR3 spans 15 amino acids. Germline V gene sequence: CDR1 SGHAT, CDR2 FQNNGV. CDR3 in DNA: TGTGCCAGCAGCTTGTCCATCCTCGGAGGGAATGAGCAGTTCTTC. Translating gives CASSLSILGGNEQFF. The entire variable domain, with the rest obtained from reference TRBV11-2 and TRBJ2-1, is as follows: EAGVAQSPRYKIIEKRQSVAFWCNPISGHATLYWYQQILGQGPKLLIQFQNNGVVDDSQLPKDRFSAERLKGVDSTLKIQPAKLEDSAVYLCASSLSILGGNEQFFGPGTRLTVL.

The chain links TRBV3-1 (or the pseudogene TRBV3-2) to TRBJ2-3, with 8 positions matching TRBD2. Germline CDR1 reads LGHDT; CDR2 reads YNNKEL (reference sequence). The V and J ends lost 4 bases and 4 bases, in that order; junction bases with no gene match: 10. CDR3 length: 16 residues. The CDR3 loop is CASSRSGREVPDTQYF. Here the CDR3 DNA reads TGTGCCAGCAGCCGCAGTGGGCGGGAGGTCCCAGATACGCAGTATTTT.

The V call is TRBV6-5, the J call TRBJ1-1; the D gene is possibly TRBD1 (6 bases). This CDR3 has 14 residues. Trimming shortened V by 2 bases and J by 5 bases, and 12 bases separated the two germline ends. Germline assignment: CDR1 MNHEY and CDR2 SVGAGI. CDR3 loop: CASSYGGARTEAFF. CDR3 coding DNA: TGTGCCAGCAGTTACGGGGGGGCGCGTACTGAAGCTTTCTTT.

The chain joins TRBV9 to TRBJ2-5; D might be TRBD2 (6 bases). Between the trimmed V and J ends, which lost 0 bases and 5 bases, there was a span of 17 bases. The germline CDR1 and CDR2 sequences are SGDLS and YYNGEE. The CDR3 covers 16 residues. The CDR3: CASSVAPSAGGETQYF. CDR3 nucleotides: TGTGCCAGCAGCGTAGCGCCTAGCGCCGGCGGGGAGACCCAGTACTTC.

The genes are TRBV2 and TRBJ1-4, with D possibly matching TRBD1 (6 bases). V was shortened by 6 bases and J by 0 bases, with 17 bases between the two germline ends. This CDR3 contains 17 residues. The germline V gene has CDR1 SNHLY and CDR2 FYNNEI. The CDR3 DNA sequence: TGTGCCAGCAGCCAAGACAGGTTGACAGCAACTAATGAAAAACTGTTTTTT. It encodes CASSQDRLTATNEKLFF.

CDR3 region: CASSPERTQYNEQFF. In DNA form, the CDR3 reads TGTGCCAGCTCACCTGAGCGGACGCAATACAATGAGCAGTTCTTC. The chain combines TRBV18 with TRBJ2-1, with TRBD2 as a possible D gene (5 bases). Trimming took off 3 bases at V and 4 bases at J, with 13 bases between the two ends. This CDR3 spans 15 amino acids. Looked up from germline, CDR1 is KGHSH and CDR2 is LQKENI.

This chain uses TRBV5-1 with TRBJ2-1, with TRBD1 identical over 12 bases. The CDR3 is 18 residues long. J gave up 8 bases and V 0 bases, and 12 bases lay outside the gene matches. Germline V gene lookup returns CDR1 SGHRS and CDR2 YFSETQ. The CDR3 is CASSLAGTGGGRDDEQFF. The DNA for the CDR3 is TGCGCCAGCAGCTTGGCCGGGACAGGGGGCGGACGGGACGATGAGCAGTTCTTC.

The chain uses TRBV6-1 and TRBJ2-5; no definite D call. The CDR3 runs to 14 residues. Looked up from germline, CDR1 is MNHNS and CDR2 is SASEGT. Trimming shortened V by 1 base and J by 2 bases, and 8 bases separated the two germline ends. CDR3 bases: TGTGCCAGCAGTGAAGGACACGTACAAGAGACCCAGTACTTC. Translated, it gives CASSEGHVQETQYF.

V usage is TRBV5-1 and J usage is TRBJ2-3, with D maybe TRBD2 (6 bases). Germline assignment: CDR1 SGHRS and CDR2 YFSETQ. V was clipped by 0 bases and J by 1 base, with 9 bases between them. The CDR3 spans 15 residues. CDR3 region: CASSLVAGRTDTQYF. The CDR3 DNA is TGCGCCAGCAGCTTGGTTGCGGGGCGCACAGATACGCAGTATTTT.

The chain has TRBV3-1 (or the pseudogene TRBV3-2) and TRBJ2-1, with D tentatively TRBD2 (5 bases). The CDR3 extends over 12 amino acids. Germline CDR1 LGHDT, CDR2 YNNKEL (reference sequence). Trimming took off 4 bases at V and 10 bases at J, with 11 bases between the two ends. DNA of the CDR3: TGTGCCAGCAGCCTCCCAAAGCGGGAGCAGTTCTTC. It is translated as CASSLPKREQFF.

The chain couples TRBV7-6 to TRBJ2-2; tentative D call: TRBD2 (6 bases). V was shortened by 1 base and J by 0 bases, with 15 bases between the two germline ends. In germline, CDR1 is SGHVS, CDR2 FNYEAQ. The length of the CDR3 is 18 residues. The CDR3 DNA sequence: TGTGCCAGCAGCTTAGTTTCTCTGGCGGGACCGAACACCGGGGAGCTGTTTTTT. It encodes CASSLVSLAGPNTGELFF.

The rearrangement joins TRBV3-1 (or the pseudogene TRBV3-2) to TRBJ1-3; D is uncertain. Per the germline V gene, CDR1 is LGHDT and CDR2 is YNNKEL (reference sequence). This CDR3 spans 14 amino acids. V was clipped by 1 base and J by 0 bases, with 4 bases between them. CDR3 loop: CASSQGVSGNTIYF. In DNA, the CDR3 is TGTGCCAGCAGCCAAGGAGTCTCTGGAAACACCATATATTTT.